A single TCR beta chain is shown here with its context. Its matching antigen is unknown. Sequenced by immunoSEQ multiplex PCR; TCRdb stores in-frame clones only, minus some. Among 2 million to 2.5 million clones listed, around 90% were seen once. These data belong to a study of shared clonotypes between healthy human individuals. Study information: CD4 naive and CD4 memory each took three plates per donor, while CD8 naive took two and CD8 memory one.

The CDR3 is 18 residues long. Trimming cost V 1 base and J 0 bases; bases outside gene matches: 8. Looked up from germline, CDR1 is SEHNR and CDR2 is FQNEAQ (reference sequence). Study outcomes and limitations: Among the subsets, naive ones generally showed larger estimated richness than memory ones.

Sequencing was carried out using naive CD4+ T cells from PBMCs. The sample's subset: CD45RA+ positively selected. The receptor was derived from a man in his late teens or twenties in good health. Some clones in this sample may be carry-over from other donors' samples. The chain is built from TRBV7-9 and TRBJ2-3; 9 positions agree with TRBD2. The CDR3 nucleotides read TGTGCCAGCAGCTTAGAAATTTTAGCGGGAGTTAGCACAGATACGCAGTATTTT. It specifies CASSLEILAGVSTDTQYF.